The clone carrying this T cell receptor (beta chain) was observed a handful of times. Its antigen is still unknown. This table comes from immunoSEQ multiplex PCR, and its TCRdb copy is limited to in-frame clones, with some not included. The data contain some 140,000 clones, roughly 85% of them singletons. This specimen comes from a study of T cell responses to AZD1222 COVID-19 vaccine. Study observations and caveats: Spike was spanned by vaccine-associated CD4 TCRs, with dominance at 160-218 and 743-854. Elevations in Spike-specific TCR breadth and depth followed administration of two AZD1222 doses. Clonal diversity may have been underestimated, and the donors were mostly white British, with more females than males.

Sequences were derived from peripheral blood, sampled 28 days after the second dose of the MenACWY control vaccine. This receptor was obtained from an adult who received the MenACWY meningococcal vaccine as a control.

CDR3 in amino acids: CASSYGTGNEKLFF. For the CDR3, the DNA is TGCGCCAGCAGTTACGGGACAGGGAATGAAAAACTGTTTTTT. The genes are TRBV4-1 and TRBJ1-4, with 9 positions matching TRBD1. Germline-derived CDR1 and CDR2 are MGHRA and YSYEKL. The CDR3 is 14 amino acids. The V and J ends lost 6 bases and 5 bases, in that order; junction bases with no gene match: 4.